Shown below are 13 T cell receptor beta chains from a single sample sequenced in a study of shared clonotypes between healthy human individuals. Produced via immunoSEQ multiplex PCR; TCRdb's table is partial and in-frame only. The repertoire holds approximately 2.5 million clones, with roughly 92% as singletons. Sequenced input: naive CD4+ T cells sorted from blood. As for subset: CD45RA+ positively selected. These receptors all come from a man aged 18-30 years in good health.

V gene TRBV7-2 combines with J gene TRBJ2-7, with D maybe TRBD2 (6 bases). Trimming stripped 8 bases from V and 3 bases from J, with 11 bases between. CDR3 length: 12 amino acids. CDR1 SGHTA and CDR2 FQGNSA come from the germline V gene. CDR3 coding DNA: TGTGCCAGCGGGCGGGACTTCTACGAGCAGTACTTC. Protein sequence: CASGRDFYEQYF.

The rearrangement uses TRBV5-4 and TRBJ2-3; 9 nucleotides agree with TRBD2. Germline V gene sequence: CDR1 SGHNT, CDR2 YYREEE (reference sequence). The V segment lost 4 bases and the J segment 1 base; nucleotides outside the gene matches: 7. The CDR3 loop spans 16 amino acids. The CDR3 loop reads CASSPGQREGTDTQYF. The CDR3 DNA is TGTGCCAGCAGCCCCGGGCAGCGGGAGGGCACAGATACGCAGTATTTT.

The genes are TRBV9 and TRBJ2-2; the D gene could be TRBD1 or TRBD2 (6 bases each). The germline gives CDR1 SGDLS, CDR2 YYNGEE. V lost 1 base and J 1 base, leaving 11 bases between the germline ends. CDR3 length: 16 amino acids. The CDR3 region has the DNA TGTGCCAGCAGCGTAAGAGGGGGGTTGAACACCGGGGAGCTGTTTTTT. Its translation is CASSVRGGLNTGELFF.

The CDR3 region is CASSPRFGEQFF. CDR3 nucleotides: TGTGCCAGCAGTCCTCGTTTTGGCGAGCAGTTCTTC. The chain links TRBV28 to TRBJ2-1; D remains ambiguous. This CDR3 is 12 amino acids long. Per germline, CDR1 MDHEN and CDR2 SYDVKM. V shed 5 bases and J shed 10 bases, with 12 bases lying between them.

About this clone: Since no conserved phenylalanine or tryptophan closes the CDR3, a read error is the likely cause. The limits of the CDR3 on the DNA are not certain, so only TCRdb's listed CDR3 is given. V gene TRBV23-1 combines with J gene TRBJ2-7; the tabulated D call, TRBD1, remains unverified against the DNA. TRBV23-1 is reported as an ORF; its role is uncertain. The CDR3 is 8 amino acids in total, end residues counted. CDR3 amino acids: CASSLQGG.

The chain joins TRBV27 to TRBJ1-2; TRBD1 agrees at 8 bases. Germline CDR1 reads MNHEY; CDR2 reads SMNVEV (reference sequence). This CDR3 has 13 amino acids. The trim removed 3 bases at V and 7 bases at J, leaving 4 bases unmatched. The CDR3 spells CASSFTGGVGYTF. CDR3 sequence (DNA): TGTGCCAGCAGTTTTACAGGGGGAGTTGGCTACACCTTC.

V and J are TRBV2 and TRBJ2-4; 11 bases map to TRBD2. Germline values: CDR1 SNHLY, CDR2 FYNNEI. V shed 8 bases and J 0 bases; nucleotides not matched to a gene: 9. CDR3 size: 17 residues. Here the CDR3 DNA reads TGTGCCAGCGGATCTTCTAGCGGGGGGATAGCCAAAAACATTCAGTACTTC. Protein: CASGSSSGGIAKNIQYF.

V usage is TRBV6-1 and J usage is TRBJ2-7; TRBD2 aligns across 8 bases. V shed 6 bases, J shed 3 bases, and the junction held 7 bases outside the gene matches. Germline V CDR1 and CDR2: MNHNS, SASEGT. There are 14 residues in the CDR3. CDR3 DNA: TGTGCCAGCAGGAATAGCGGGACCATCTACGAGCAGTACTTC. Amino acid sequence: CASRNSGTIYEQYF.

The genes are TRBV27 and TRBJ2-2, with TRBD2 matching over 14 bases. The CDR3 contains 20 residues. The ends lost 1 base at V and 0 bases at J; junction bases unmatched: 7. CDR1 is MNHEY and CDR2 is SMNVEV in the germline V gene (reference sequence). The CDR3: CASSLYPPTSGRANTGELFF. The CDR3 nucleotides read TGTGCCAGCAGTTTATATCCTCCGACTAGCGGGAGGGCGAACACCGGGGAGCTGTTTTTT.

This clone was observed a single time. The chain combines TRBV5-1 with TRBJ1-5; possible D gene TRBD1, 5 bases. In germline, CDR1 is SGHRS, CDR2 YFSETQ. The CDR3 length is 15 residues. V was clipped by 4 bases and J by 6 bases, with 17 bases between them. CDR3 sequence (DNA): TGCGCCAGCAGCGTCGGCACAGGAATCGGTCAGCCCCAGCATTTT. This codes for CASSVGTGIGQPQHF.

The chain employs TRBV28 and TRBJ1-2; the D gene is possibly TRBD1 (6 bases). The germline V gene has CDR1 MDHEN and CDR2 SYDVKM. CDR3 size: 12 residues. The germline V and J ends were trimmed by 11 bases and 5 bases, with 15 bases remaining between them. The CDR3 loop reads CACTDRTYGYTF. DNA for the CDR3: TGTGCCTGTACCGACAGGACTTATGGCTACACCTTC.

The rearrangement joins TRBV9 to TRBJ2-5, with D possibly being TRBD2 (7 bases). Germline V gene lookup returns CDR1 SGDLS and CDR2 YYNGEE. V was trimmed by 3 bases and J by 5 bases, leaving 17 bases between them. The CDR3 spans 15 residues. The CDR3 loop is CASSERGGLQETQYF. CDR3 bases: TGTGCCAGCAGCGAGAGGGGGGGGCTCCAGGAGACCCAGTACTTC. Full variable domain (outside the CDR3, taken from reference TRBV9 and TRBJ2-5): DSGVTQTPKHLITATGQRVTLRCSPRSGDLSVYWYQQSLDQGLQFLIQYYNGEERAKGNILERFSAQQFPDLHSELNLSSLELGDSALYFCASSERGGLQETQYFGPGTRLLVL.

The gene calls are TRBV5-1 and TRBJ2-3; D is uncertain. This CDR3 is built from 13 residues. The V gene's germline CDR1 is SGHRS and CDR2 YFSETQ. V was cut by 1 base and J by 2 bases, with 5 bases left in between. CDR3 bases: TGCGCCAGCAGCTTGACCAACACAGATACGCAGTATTTT. It specifies CASSLTNTDTQYF.